A single sample is the source of the 22 T cell receptor beta chains below, sequenced in a study of CD8 T cells in ankylosing spondylitis. TCRdb reprocessed the 5' RACE reads with MiXCR, giving one entry per CDR3 protein. The table shows over 150,000 distinct CDR3 sequences, with 13% occurring only once. The sample was blood, either unsorted or a sorted T cell fraction (not recorded which). Every receptor here comes from a male donor with ankylosing spondylitis or in good health (not recorded which).

The V gene is TRBV12-5, the J gene TRBJ1-1; D ambiguous. Looked up from germline, CDR1 is LGHNT and CDR2 is FRNRAP. V shed 0 bases and J shed 0 bases, with 8 bases lying between them. The CDR3 totals 15 residues. This CDR3 is CASGLVLRMNTEAFF. CDR3 coding DNA: TGTGCTAGTGGTTTGGTACTGCGGATGAACACTGAAGCTTTCTTT.

The table lists this clonotype with a count of one. CDR3 sequence reads: CASSYVGEETQYF. The CDR3 DNA sequence: TGTGCCAGCAGTTACGTCGGGGAGGAGACCCAGTACTTC. The chain is built from TRBV6-6 and TRBJ2-5; weak D call: TRBD2 (5 bases). The V and J ends lost 2 bases and 5 bases respectively, with 9 bases between them. Germline CDR1 and CDR2: MNHNY and SVGAGI (reference sequence). The CDR3 totals 13 residues.

A few counts support this clonotype. CDR3 nucleotide sequence: TGCGCCAGCAGCTTGGCCCGGGAGGGCCGGGGCAATGAGCAGTTCTTC. The encoded protein is CASSLAREGRGNEQFF. The chain uses TRBV5-1 and TRBJ2-1; 8 positions match TRBD2. V lost 0 bases and J lost 6; bases outside the gene matches: 8. This CDR3 region has 16 residues. Germline CDR1 SGHRS, CDR2 YFSETQ.

This clonotype was picked up a small number of times. The chain couples TRBV10-2 to TRBJ2-7, with no clear D. Germline V gene lookup returns CDR1 WSHSY and CDR2 SAAADI. CDR3 length equals 12 residues. V shed 2 bases and J shed 2 bases, with 4 bases lying between them. The CDR3 bases are TGCGCCAGCAGTGAGGGCACCTACGAGCAGTACTTC. Protein sequence: CASSEGTYEQYF.

The chain has TRBV5-1 and TRBJ2-3; TRBD1 agrees at 7 bases. V gave up 4 bases and J gave up 5 bases; unmatched junction bases: 4. This CDR3 has 13 residues. Looked up from germline, CDR1 is SGHRS and CDR2 is YFSETQ. The CDR3 DNA is TGCGCCAGCAGCGAGGGGGCGAGAGATACGCAGTATTTT. Protein sequence: CASSEGARDTQYF.

This chain joins TRBV4-1 and TRBJ2-2; possible D gene TRBD2, 5 bases. The CDR3 is 13 amino acids. Germline V gene sequence: CDR1 MGHRA, CDR2 YSYEKL. Trimming shortened V by 1 base and J by 7 bases, and 7 bases separated the two germline ends. Here the CDR3 reads CASSQGEGGELFF. For the CDR3, the DNA is TGCGCCAGCAGCCAAGGAGAGGGCGGGGAGCTGTTTTTT.

The V and J genes are TRBV19 and TRBJ1-5; D is unclear. CDR1 and CDR2 (germline): LNHDA, SQIVND (reference sequence). The CDR3 extends over 15 amino acids. V lost 4 bases to trimming and J lost 0 bases, with 10 bases between them. CDR3 residues: CASSTTPYSNQPQHF. CDR3 nucleotides: TGTGCCAGTAGTACAACACCTTATAGCAATCAGCCCCAGCATTTT.

This clonotype has a handful of counts. This chain connects TRBV27 to TRBJ2-2, with D possibly TRBD1 on 6 matching bases. Germline V lookup: CDR1 MNHEY, CDR2 SMNVEV (reference sequence). The CDR3 is made up of 15 amino acids. V was clipped by 9 bases and J by 1 base, with 15 bases between them. This CDR3 reads CASMPGTLNTGELFF. CDR3 nucleotide sequence: TGTGCCAGTATGCCAGGGACACTGAACACCGGGGAGCTGTTTTTT.

This clonotype was seen a handful of times. The chain uses TRBV6-4 and TRBJ2-3; 12 bases match TRBD2. The V and J ends lost 2 bases and 6 bases, in that order; junction bases with no gene match: 3. CDR1 and CDR2 (germline): MRHNA, SNTAGT. The CDR3 runs 15 residues. The CDR3 DNA sequence: TGTGCCAGCAGTGACGGGCTAGCGGGAGGGGATACGCAGTATTTT. Translation: CASSDGLAGGDTQYF.

The J gene is TRBJ2-7, the V gene TRBV27; TRBD1 matches 7 bases. The junction had 5 bases not matched to a gene; V was cut back by 1 base and J by 2 bases. Per the germline V gene, CDR1 is MNHEY and CDR2 is SMNVEV (reference sequence). This CDR3 spans 15 amino acids. The CDR3 DNA reads as TGTGCCAGCAGTTTATTGGGGGACAGCGCCTACGAGCAGTACTTC. Its protein product is CASSLLGDSAYEQYF.

This chain uses TRBV15 with TRBJ2-1, with D hard to call. Germline lookup yields CDR1 LNHNV and CDR2 YYDKDF (reference sequence). The V end lost 0 bases, the J end lost 2 bases, and 14 bases lay between the germline ends. The CDR3 runs 17 residues. CDR3 DNA sequence: TGTGCCACCAGCAGAGAGCACCCGCGGAGTACCTACAATGAGCAGTTCTTC. This translates into CATSREHPRSTYNEQFF.

This chain links TRBV12-3 or TRBV12-4 with TRBJ2-5; possible D gene TRBD2, 5 bases. The CDR3 spans 14 residues. V was trimmed by 2 bases and J by 5 bases, leaving 12 bases between them. This CDR3 reads CASSLLGLQETQYF. CDR3 bases: TGTGCCAGCAGTTTACTAGGACTCCAGGAGACCCAGTACTTC.

This chain uses TRBV7-8 with TRBJ2-5; 7 bases match TRBD1. CDR3 length: 14 amino acids. J was trimmed by 0 bases and V by 3 bases; bases with no gene match: 1. Germline V gene data show CDR1 as SGHVS and CDR2 as FQNEAQ. The CDR3: CASSFGQDQETQYF. The CDR3 DNA is TGTGCCAGCAGCTTCGGACAGGACCAAGAGACCCAGTACTTC.

The CDR3: CASLAGTGGPETQYF. The CDR3 DNA reads TGTGCCAGCCTGGCCGGGACAGGGGGCCCAGAGACCCAGTACTTC. This sequence joins TRBV2 and TRBJ2-5; TRBD1 matches 12 bases. V was clipped by 8 bases and J by 4 bases; unmatched bases: 8. Per the germline V gene, CDR1 is SNHLY and CDR2 is FYNNEI. The CDR3 is made up of 15 amino acids.

This clonotype was found a few times. The DNA for the CDR3 is TGCGCCAGCAGCTTGGTACTAGCGGGGGGCCCCGGAGACGAGCAGTACTTC. It is translated as CASSLVLAGGPGDEQYF. This sequence joins TRBV5-1 and TRBJ2-7; the match to TRBD2 covers 12 bases. The CDR3 length is 17 residues. Germline CDR1 reads SGHRS; CDR2 reads YFSETQ. J gave up 5 bases and V 0 bases, and 9 bases lay outside the gene matches.

V usage is TRBV21-1 and J usage is TRBJ2-5; the tabulated D call, TRBD2, remains unverified against the DNA. TRBV21-1 is noted as a pseudogene. The CDR3 is made up of 14 amino acids. CDR3 DNA sequence: TGTGCCAGCAGGACTAGCGGGAGTTTAGAGGCCCAGTACTTC. Protein sequence: CASRTSGSLEAQYF.

V and J are TRBV29-1 and TRBJ1-3, with a weak D call TRBD1 (5 bases). CDR1 is SQVTM and CDR2 is ANQGSEA in the germline V gene. Trimming cost V 7 bases and J 0 bases, with 13 bases left between them. The CDR3 is made up of 14 amino acids. The CDR3 DNA reads TGCAGCGCTCAGCGGACAAGCTCTGGAAACACCATATATTTT. Translating it yields CSAQRTSSGNTIYF.

This clonotype was seen many times. The V gene is TRBV25-1, the J gene TRBJ2-7; 10 bases fit TRBD1. The V gene end was trimmed by 6 bases and the J gene end by 3 bases; junction bases not matched to a gene: 8. There are 15 residues in the CDR3. Germline V gene lookup returns CDR1 MGHDK and CDR2 SYGVNS. CDR3 nucleotide sequence: TGTGCCAGCAGCGCCCGGGACAGGGGCCGCTACGAGCAGTACTTC. Translated, it gives CASSARDRGRYEQYF.

The rearrangement uses TRBV5-6 and TRBJ2-5; 10 bases align to TRBD1. V shed 4 bases and J 10 bases; nucleotides not matched to a gene: 13. Germline values: CDR1 SGHDT, CDR2 YYEEEE. CDR3 length equals 15 residues. This CDR3 reads CASSPNPGQGFGQYF. Written as DNA, the CDR3 is TGTGCCAGCAGCCCGAATCCGGGACAGGGGTTTGGCCAGTACTTC.

This chain joins TRBV5-1 and TRBJ2-3; D not certain. Trimming took 0 bases from V and 3 from J, leaving 8 bases between them. Looked up from germline, CDR1 is SGHRS and CDR2 is YFSETQ. The CDR3 covers 14 residues. The CDR3: CASSLVGMTDTQYF. In nucleotides, the CDR3 is TGCGCCAGCAGCTTGGTTGGGATGACAGATACGCAGTATTTT.

The chain combines TRBV4-1 with TRBJ2-7; 9 positions match TRBD2. The V segment lost 1 base and the J segment 4 bases; nucleotides outside the gene matches: 2. The length of the CDR3 is 14 residues. In germline, CDR1 is MGHRA, CDR2 YSYEKL. CDR3 nucleotides: TGCGCCAGCAGCCAAGGACTAGCGGTATACGAGCAGTACTTC. Its translation is CASSQGLAVYEQYF.

The rearrangement joins TRBV5-1 to TRBJ2-1; maybe TRBD2 (7 bases). Per the germline V gene, CDR1 is SGHRS and CDR2 is YFSETQ. This CDR3 has 14 amino acids. Trimming removed 5 bases from V and 2 bases from J, with 11 bases in between. This CDR3 reads CASRGGAAYNEQFF. In nucleotides, the CDR3 is TGCGCCAGCAGGGGGGGGGCCGCCTACAATGAGCAGTTCTTC.